The text below deals with one TCR beta chain. This entry comes from a study of blood T cell repertoires in COVID-19. Study-wide context: Sources were T cells, B-cell-depleted T cells, or PBMCs; the material itself was cDNA or gDNA.

CDR3 length equals 14 residues. From germline, CDR1 is LNHNV and CDR2 YYDKDF (reference sequence). Trimming pared 2 bases from V and 4 bases from J, leaving 11 bases between. Authors' processing steps: It was from reference gene primer amplification that nucleated cell counts were estimated. Profiling relied on immunoSEQ multiplex PCR, and the TCRdb table lists in-frame clones only, not all of them. That table supplies the V and J calls and clone size; D and trimming were determined from the DNA. Of just over 35,000 clones in the sample, approximately 91% were seen once. Material: peripheral blood. The V and J genes are TRBV15 and TRBJ1-2, with TRBD1 as a possible D gene (5 bases). The sequence came from a human donor in a cohort sampled during active COVID-19. The CDR3 protein is CATSRPGLTYGYTF. Here the CDR3 DNA reads TGTGCCACCAGCAGACCGGGACTGACCTATGGCTACACCTTC.